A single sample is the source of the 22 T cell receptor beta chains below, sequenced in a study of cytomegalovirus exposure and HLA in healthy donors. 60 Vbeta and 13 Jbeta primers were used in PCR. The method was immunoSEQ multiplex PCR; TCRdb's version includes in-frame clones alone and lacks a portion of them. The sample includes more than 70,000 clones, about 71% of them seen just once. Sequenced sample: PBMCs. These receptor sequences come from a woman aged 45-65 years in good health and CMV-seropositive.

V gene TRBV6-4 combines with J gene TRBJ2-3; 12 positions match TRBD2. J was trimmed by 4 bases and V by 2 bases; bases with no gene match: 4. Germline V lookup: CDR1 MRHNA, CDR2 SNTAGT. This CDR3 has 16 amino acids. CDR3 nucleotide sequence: TGTGCCAGCAGTGACACCGGGACTAGCGGGTCAGATACGCAGTATTTT. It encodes CASSDTGTSGSDTQYF.

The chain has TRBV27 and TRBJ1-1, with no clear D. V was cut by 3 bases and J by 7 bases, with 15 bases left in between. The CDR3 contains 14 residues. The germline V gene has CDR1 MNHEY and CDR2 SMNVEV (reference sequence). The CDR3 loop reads CASSFDLRGVEAFF. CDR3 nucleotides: TGTGCCAGCAGTTTTGACTTGCGCGGGGTTGAAGCTTTCTTT.

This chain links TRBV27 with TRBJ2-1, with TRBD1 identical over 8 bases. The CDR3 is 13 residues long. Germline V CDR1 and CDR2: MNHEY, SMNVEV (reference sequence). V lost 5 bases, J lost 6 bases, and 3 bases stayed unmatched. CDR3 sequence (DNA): TGTGCCAGCAGTGGACAGGGAGGCAATGAGCAGTTCTTC. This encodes CASSGQGGNEQFF.

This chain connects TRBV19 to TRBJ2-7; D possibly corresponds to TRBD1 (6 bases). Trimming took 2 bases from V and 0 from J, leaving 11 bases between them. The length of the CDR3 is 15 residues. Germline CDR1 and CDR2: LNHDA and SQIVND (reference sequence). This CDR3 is CASSISRTASYEQYF. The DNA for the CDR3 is TGTGCCAGTAGTATATCTAGGACAGCCTCCTACGAGCAGTACTTC.

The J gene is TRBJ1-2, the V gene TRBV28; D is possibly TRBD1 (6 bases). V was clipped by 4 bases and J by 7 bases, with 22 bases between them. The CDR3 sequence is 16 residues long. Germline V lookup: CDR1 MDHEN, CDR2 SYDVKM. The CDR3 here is CASSSPPTGFRRGYTF. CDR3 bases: TGTGCCAGCAGTTCCCCCCCGACAGGTTTTAGGCGTGGCTACACCTTC.

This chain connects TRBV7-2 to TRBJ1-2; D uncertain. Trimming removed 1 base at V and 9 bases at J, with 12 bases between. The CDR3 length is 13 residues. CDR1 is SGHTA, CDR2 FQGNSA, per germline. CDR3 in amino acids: CASSLDRTNSYTF. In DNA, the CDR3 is TGTGCCAGCAGCTTAGATCGCACAAATAGCTACACCTTC.

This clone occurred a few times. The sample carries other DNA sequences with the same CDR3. This CDR3 reads CASIEQGNTGELFF. CDR3 coding DNA: TGTGCCAGCATTGAACAGGGTAACACCGGGGAGCTGTTTTTT. The J gene is TRBJ2-2, the V gene TRBV28; D is possibly TRBD1 (6 bases). This CDR3 has 14 amino acids. Germline V gene sequence: CDR1 MDHEN, CDR2 SYDVKM. The V end lost 7 bases, the J end lost 2 bases, and 11 bases lay between the germline ends.

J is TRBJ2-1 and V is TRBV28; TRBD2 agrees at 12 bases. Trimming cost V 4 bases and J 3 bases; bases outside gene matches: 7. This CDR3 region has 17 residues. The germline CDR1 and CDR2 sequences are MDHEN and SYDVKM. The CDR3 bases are TGTGCCAGCAGTTCTCCGGGACTAGCGGGTTACTACAATGAGCAGTTCTTC. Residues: CASSSPGLAGYYNEQFF. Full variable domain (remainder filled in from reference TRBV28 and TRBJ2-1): DVKVTQSSRYLVKRTGEKVFLECVQDMDHENMFWYRQDPGLGLRLIYFSYDVKMKEKGDIPEGYSVSREKKERFSLILESASTNQTSMYLCASSSPGLAGYYNEQFFGPGTRLTVL.

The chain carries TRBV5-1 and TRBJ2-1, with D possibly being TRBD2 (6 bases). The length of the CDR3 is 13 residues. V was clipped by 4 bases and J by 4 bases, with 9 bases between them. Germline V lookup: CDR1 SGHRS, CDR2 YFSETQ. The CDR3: CASSPGGYNEQFF. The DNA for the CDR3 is TGCGCCAGCAGCCCCGGGGGTTACAATGAGCAGTTCTTC.

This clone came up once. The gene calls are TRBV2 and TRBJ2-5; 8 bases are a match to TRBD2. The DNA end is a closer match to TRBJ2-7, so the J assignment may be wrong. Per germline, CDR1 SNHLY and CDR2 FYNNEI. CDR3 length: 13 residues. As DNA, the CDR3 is TGTGCCAGGGGAACTAGCGGAACCTACGAGCAGTACTTC. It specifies CARGTSGTYEQYF.

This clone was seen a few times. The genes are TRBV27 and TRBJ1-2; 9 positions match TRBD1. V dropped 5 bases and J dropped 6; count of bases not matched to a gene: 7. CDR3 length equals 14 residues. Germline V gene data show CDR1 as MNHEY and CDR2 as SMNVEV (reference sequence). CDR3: CASSQRDRDNGYTF. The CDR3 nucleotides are TGTGCCAGCAGTCAACGGGACAGGGACAATGGCTACACCTTC.

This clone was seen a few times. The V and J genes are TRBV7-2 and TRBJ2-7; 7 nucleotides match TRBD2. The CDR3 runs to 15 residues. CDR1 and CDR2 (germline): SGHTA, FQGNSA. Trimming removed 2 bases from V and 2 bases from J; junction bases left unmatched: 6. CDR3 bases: TGTGCCAGCAGCTTACGATGGGGGGGGGCCTACGAGCAGTACTTC. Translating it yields CASSLRWGGAYEQYF.

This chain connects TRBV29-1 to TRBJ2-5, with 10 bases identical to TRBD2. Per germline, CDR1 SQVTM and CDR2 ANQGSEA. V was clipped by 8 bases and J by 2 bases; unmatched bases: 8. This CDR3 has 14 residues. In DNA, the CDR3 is TGCAGCACGACTAGCGGGTCGATGCAAGAGACCCAGTACTTC. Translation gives CSTTSGSMQETQYF.

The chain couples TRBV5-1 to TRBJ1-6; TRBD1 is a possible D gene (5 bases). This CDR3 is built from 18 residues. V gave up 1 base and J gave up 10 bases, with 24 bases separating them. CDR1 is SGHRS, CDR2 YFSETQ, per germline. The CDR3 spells CASSLYGWDTGAGSPLHF. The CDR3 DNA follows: TGCGCCAGCAGCTTGTACGGATGGGATACAGGTGCGGGGTCACCCCTCCACTTT. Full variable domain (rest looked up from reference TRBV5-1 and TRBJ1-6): KAGVTQTPRYLIKTRGQQVTLSCSPISGHRSVSWYQQTPGQGLQFLFEYFSETQRNKGNFPGRFSGRQFSNSRSEMNVSTLELGDSALYLCASSLYGWDTGAGSPLHFGNGTRLTVT.

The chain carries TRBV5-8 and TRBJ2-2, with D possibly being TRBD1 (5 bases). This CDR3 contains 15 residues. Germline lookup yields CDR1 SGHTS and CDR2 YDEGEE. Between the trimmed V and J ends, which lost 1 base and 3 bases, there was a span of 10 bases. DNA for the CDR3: TGTGCCAGCAGCTTGTTGGGGCCGGACACCGGGGAGCTGTTTTTT. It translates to CASSLLGPDTGELFF.

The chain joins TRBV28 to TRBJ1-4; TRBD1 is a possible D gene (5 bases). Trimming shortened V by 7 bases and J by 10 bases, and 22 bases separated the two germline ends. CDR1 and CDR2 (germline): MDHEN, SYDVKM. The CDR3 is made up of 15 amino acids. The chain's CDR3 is CASNPDVSGVSKLFF. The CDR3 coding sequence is TGTGCCAGCAACCCGGACGTTTCGGGGGTTTCAAAACTGTTTTTT.

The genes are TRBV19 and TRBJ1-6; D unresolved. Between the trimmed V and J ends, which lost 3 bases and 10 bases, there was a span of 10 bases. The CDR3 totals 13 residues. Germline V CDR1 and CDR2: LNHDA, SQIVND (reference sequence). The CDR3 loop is CASSMPGKSPLHF. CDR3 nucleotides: TGTGCCAGTAGTATGCCCGGGAAGTCACCCCTCCACTTT.

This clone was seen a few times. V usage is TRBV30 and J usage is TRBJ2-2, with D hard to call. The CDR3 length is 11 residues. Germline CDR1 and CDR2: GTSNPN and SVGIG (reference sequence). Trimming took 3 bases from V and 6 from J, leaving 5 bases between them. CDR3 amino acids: CAWSNPGELFF. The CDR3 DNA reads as TGTGCCTGGAGCAATCCCGGGGAGCTGTTTTTT.

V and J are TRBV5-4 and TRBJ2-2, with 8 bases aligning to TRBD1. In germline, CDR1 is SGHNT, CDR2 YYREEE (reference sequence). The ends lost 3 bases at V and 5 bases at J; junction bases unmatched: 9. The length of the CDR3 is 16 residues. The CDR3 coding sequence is TGTGCCAGCAGCTGGGGTAGGACAGGGCCAACCGGGGAGCTGTTTTTT. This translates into CASSWGRTGPTGELFF.

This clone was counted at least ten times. The CDR3 nucleotides are TGCGCCAGCAGCCAAAGGGGGTGGGCCAGCTCCTACAATGAGCAGTTCTTC. Residues: CASSQRGWASSYNEQFF. The chain links TRBV4-3 to TRBJ2-1; possible D gene TRBD1, 6 bases. Trimming cost V 2 bases and J 0 bases, with 14 bases left between them. Germline CDR1 and CDR2: LGHNA and YSLEER. The CDR3 consists of 17 residues.

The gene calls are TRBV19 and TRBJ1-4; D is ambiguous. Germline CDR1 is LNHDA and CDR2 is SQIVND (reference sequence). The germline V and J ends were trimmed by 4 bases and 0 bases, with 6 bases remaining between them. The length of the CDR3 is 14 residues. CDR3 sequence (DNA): TGTGCCAGTAGTACTACAGCAACTAATGAAAAACTGTTTTTT. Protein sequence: CASSTTATNEKLFF.

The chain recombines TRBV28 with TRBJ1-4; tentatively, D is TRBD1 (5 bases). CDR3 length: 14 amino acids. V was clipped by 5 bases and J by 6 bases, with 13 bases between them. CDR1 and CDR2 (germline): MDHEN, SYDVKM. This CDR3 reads CASSEQVLDEKLFF. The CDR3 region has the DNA TGTGCCAGCAGTGAACAGGTGCTTGATGAAAAACTGTTTTTT.